This T cell receptor beta chain was found in a study of blood T cell repertoires in COVID-19. Study details: The United States, Italy and Spain were the sources of the acute and convalescent COVID-19 samples. Sample material is recorded as cDNA or gDNA derived from T cells, B-cell-depleted T cells, or PBMCs.

CDR1 and CDR2 (germline): GTSNPN, SVGIG (reference sequence). CDR3 length equals 14 residues. The germline V and J ends were trimmed by 0 bases and 4 bases, with 13 bases remaining between them. Original methodology: Reference gene primers were amplified, and this amplification served to estimate nucleated cell counts. Here immunoSEQ multiplex PCR was the method, and the copy in TCRdb shows in-frame clones only, minus some. V and J calls plus clone size are reproduced from that table; the DNA served to infer D and trimming. Of about 88,000 clones listed, more than 70% are singletons. The clonotype was recovered from a woman in her 70s with acute or convalescent COVID-19. This chain joins TRBV30 and TRBJ2-7; D is uncertain. Specimen: peripheral blood. The CDR3 spells CAWSVRLSEYEQYV. The CDR3 nucleotides are TGTGCCTGGAGTGTACGACTCTCCGAATACGAGCAGTACGTC.